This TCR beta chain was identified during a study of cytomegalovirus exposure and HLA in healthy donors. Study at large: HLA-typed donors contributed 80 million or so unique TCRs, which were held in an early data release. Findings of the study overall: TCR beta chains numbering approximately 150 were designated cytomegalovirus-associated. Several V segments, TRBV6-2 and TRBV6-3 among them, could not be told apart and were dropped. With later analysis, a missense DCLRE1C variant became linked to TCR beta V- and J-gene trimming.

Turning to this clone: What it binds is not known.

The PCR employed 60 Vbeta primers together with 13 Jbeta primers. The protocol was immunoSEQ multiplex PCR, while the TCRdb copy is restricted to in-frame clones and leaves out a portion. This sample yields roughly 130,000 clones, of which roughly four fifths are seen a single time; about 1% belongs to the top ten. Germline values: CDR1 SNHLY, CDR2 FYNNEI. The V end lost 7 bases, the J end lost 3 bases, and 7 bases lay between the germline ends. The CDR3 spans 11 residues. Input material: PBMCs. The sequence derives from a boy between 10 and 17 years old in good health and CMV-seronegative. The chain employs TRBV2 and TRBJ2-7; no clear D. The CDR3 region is CASKILYEQYF. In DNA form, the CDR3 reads TGTGCCAGCAAGATACTCTACGAGCAGTACTTC.